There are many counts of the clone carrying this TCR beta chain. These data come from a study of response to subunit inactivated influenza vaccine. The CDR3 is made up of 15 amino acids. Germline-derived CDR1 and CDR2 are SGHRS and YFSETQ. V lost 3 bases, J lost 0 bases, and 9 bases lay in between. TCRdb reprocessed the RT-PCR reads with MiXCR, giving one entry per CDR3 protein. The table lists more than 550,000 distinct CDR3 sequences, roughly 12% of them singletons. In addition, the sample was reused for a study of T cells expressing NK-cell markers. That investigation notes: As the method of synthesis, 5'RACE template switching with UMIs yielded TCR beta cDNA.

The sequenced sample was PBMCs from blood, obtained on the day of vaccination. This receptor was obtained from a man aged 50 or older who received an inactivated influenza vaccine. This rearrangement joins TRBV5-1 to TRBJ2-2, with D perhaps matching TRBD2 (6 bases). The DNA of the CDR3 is TGCGCCAGCAGCTGGGCGGGGTCGAACACCGGGGAGCTGTTTTTT. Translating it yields CASSWAGSNTGELFF. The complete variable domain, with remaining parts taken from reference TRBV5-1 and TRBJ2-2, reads KAGVTQTPRYLIKTRGQQVTLSCSPISGHRSVSWYQQTPGQGLQFLFEYFSETQRNKGNFPGRFSGRQFSNSRSEMNVSTLELGDSALYLCASSWAGSNTGELFFGEGSRLTVL.